A selection of T cell receptor beta chains follows, all from one sample in a study of PD-L1 blockade in urothelial cancer. The method was immunoSEQ multiplex PCR; TCRdb's version includes in-frame clones alone and lacks a portion of them. The table records just under 45,000 clones, around 89% of them present only once. The specimen comprised PBMCs, sampled around atezolizumab (anti-PD-L1) treatment. The receptors were sampled from a woman aged 55-70 years with urothelial cancer. CDR3s include the opening cysteine and the closing phenylalanine or tryptophan. The order of the fields is V gene, J gene, D gene, clone size, CDR3 protein, CDR3 DNA. D genes are given only for firm matches. Where a row states a size, it is once, few, many or the class of an expanded clone; other rows omit it.

V gene: TRBV21-1
J gene: TRBJ1-1
D gene: .
clone size: .
CDR3 protein: CASSFRDSEAFF
CDR3 DNA: TGTGCCAGCAGCTTCCGGGACAGTGAAGCTTTCTTT

V gene: TRBV28
J gene: TRBJ1-2
D gene: .
clone size: .
CDR3 protein: CASTLGRGQTTYGYTF
CDR3 DNA: TGTGCCAGCACTTTAGGGCGCGGACAGACTACCTATGGCTACACCTTC

V gene: TRBV2
J gene: TRBJ2-5
D gene: TRBD1
clone size: .
CDR3 protein: CSGSGTGETQYF
CDR3 DNA: TGTTCCGGCTCTGGGACAGGGGAGACCCAGTACTTC

V gene: TRBV12-5
J gene: TRBJ2-2
D gene: .
clone size: .
CDR3 protein: CASGYAPGLKNTGELFF
CDR3 DNA: TGTGCTAGTGGTTACGCACCCGGACTAAAGAACACCGGGGAGCTGTTTTTT

V gene: TRBV28
J gene: TRBJ1-2
D gene: .
clone size: .
CDR3 protein: CASSFTGSRYGYTF
CDR3 DNA: TGTGCCAGCAGTTTTACAGGGTCTCGGTATGGCTACACCTTC

V gene: TRBV4-3
J gene: TRBJ1-1
D gene: .
clone size: few
CDR3 protein: CASSQEAGWTEAFF
CDR3 DNA: TGCGCCAGCAGCCAAGAGGCGGGGTGGACTGAAGCTTTCTTT

V gene: TRBV15
J gene: TRBJ1-2
D gene: TRBD1
clone size: .
CDR3 protein: CATSRGTGESYGYTF
CDR3 DNA: TGTGCCACCAGCAGAGGGACAGGAGAATCCTATGGCTACACCTTC

V gene: TRBV9
J gene: TRBJ1-6
D gene: TRBD1
clone size: few
CDR3 protein: CASSETTGGNSPLHF
CDR3 DNA: TGTGCCAGCAGCGAGACGACAGGGGGTAATTCACCCCTCCACTTT

V gene: TRBV10-3
J gene: TRBJ1-1
D gene: .
clone size: .
CDR3 protein: CAIRGTGSSLMNTEAFF
CDR3 DNA: TGTGCCATCAGGGGAACAGGGTCGTCACTCATGAACACTGAAGCTTTCTTT

V gene: TRBV5-6
J gene: TRBJ2-6
D gene: TRBD1
clone size: .
CDR3 protein: CASSLGQGAKANVLTF
CDR3 DNA: TGTGCCAGCAGCTTGGGGCAGGGGGCGAAGGCCAACGTCCTGACTTTC

V gene: TRBV9
J gene: TRBJ2-5
D gene: TRBD2
clone size: .
CDR3 protein: CASSVGVGSGGPRAQYF
CDR3 DNA: TGTGCCAGCAGCGTAGGTGTGGGTAGCGGGGGGCCCCGGGCCCAGTACTTC

V gene: TRBV5-1
J gene: TRBJ2-3
D gene: .
clone size: .
CDR3 protein: CASSVTRMTDTQYF
CDR3 DNA: TGCGCCAGCAGCGTGACTAGGATGACAGATACGCAGTATTTT

V gene: TRBV2
J gene: TRBJ2-3
D gene: TRBD2
clone size: .
CDR3 protein: CASNGLASADTQYF
CDR3 DNA: TGTGCCAGCAATGGACTAGCATCGGCAGATACGCAGTATTTT